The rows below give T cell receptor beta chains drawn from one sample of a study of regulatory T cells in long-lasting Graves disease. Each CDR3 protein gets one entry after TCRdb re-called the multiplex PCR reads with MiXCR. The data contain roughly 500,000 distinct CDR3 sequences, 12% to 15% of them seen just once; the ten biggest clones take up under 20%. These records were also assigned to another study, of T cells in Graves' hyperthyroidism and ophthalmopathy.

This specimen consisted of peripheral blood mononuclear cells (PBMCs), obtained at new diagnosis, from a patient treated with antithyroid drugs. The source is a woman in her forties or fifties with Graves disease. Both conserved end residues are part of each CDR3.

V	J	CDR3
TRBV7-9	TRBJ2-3	CASSAARLAGGATDTQYF
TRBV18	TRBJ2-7	CASSRGSGSLHEQYF
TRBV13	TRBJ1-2	CASSLEQGVGGYTF
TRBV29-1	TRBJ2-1	CSLLVGGENEQFF
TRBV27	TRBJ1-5	CASSLRVYQPQHF
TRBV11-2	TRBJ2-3	CASSPGTGGTDTQYF
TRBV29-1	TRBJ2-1	CSVDGVLAGSTSYNEQFF
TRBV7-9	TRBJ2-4	CASSLDRPSGRADRLGAKNIQYF
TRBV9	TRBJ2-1	CASSVGASGRTNNEQFF
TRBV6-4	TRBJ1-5	CASSDSIPLGLGNQPQHF
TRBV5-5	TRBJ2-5	CASSRLQEQETQYF
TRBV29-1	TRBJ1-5	CSVEAGAGQPQHF
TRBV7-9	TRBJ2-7	CASSLVDRHYEQYF
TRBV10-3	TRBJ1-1	CAISESGGEGAAFF
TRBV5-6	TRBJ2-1	CASSVLWGGSSKSYNEQFF
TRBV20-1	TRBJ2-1	CSARDITSGRGNEQFF
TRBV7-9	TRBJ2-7	CASSTPGQHPEQYF
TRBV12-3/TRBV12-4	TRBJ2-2	CAGNSGSPNTGELFF
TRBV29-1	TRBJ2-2	CSGIIGGNGELFF
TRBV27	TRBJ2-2	CASSLSMGSTNTGELFF
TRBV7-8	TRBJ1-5	CASSPLGWAGYSNQPQHF
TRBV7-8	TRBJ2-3	CASSLTLYTDTQYF
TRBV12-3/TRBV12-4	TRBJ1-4	CASSKSGGEKLFF
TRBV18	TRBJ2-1	CASSPPGRGRQNEQFF
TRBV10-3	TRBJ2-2	CAISGTPGGRDTGELFF
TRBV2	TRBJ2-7	CASNPRGASGVYEQYF
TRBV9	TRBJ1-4	CASSVEGLGYEKLFF
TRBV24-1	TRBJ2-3	CATSTGGSLVDTQYF
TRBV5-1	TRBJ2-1	CASSYLAGGPGEQFF
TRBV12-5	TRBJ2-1	CASGLVLGGGTNEQFF
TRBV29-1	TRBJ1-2	CSGLTGGDYGYTF
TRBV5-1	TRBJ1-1	CASSVGNTNRGAEAFF
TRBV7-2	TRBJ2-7	CASSFLGRYEQYF
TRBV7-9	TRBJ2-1	CASSLAGTSGRRNEQFF
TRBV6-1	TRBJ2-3	CASRFSTSGLGDTQYF
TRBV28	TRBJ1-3	CASSSGWGNTIYF
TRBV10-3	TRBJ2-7	CAISSLREVPYEQYF
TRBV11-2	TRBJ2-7	CASSHARGTYEQYF
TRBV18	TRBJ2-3	CASSLTGLDTDTQYF
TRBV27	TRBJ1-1	CASSPQGAFAEAFF
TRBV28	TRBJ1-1	CASSSGQAGTEAFF
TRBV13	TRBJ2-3	CASSFGAGVTDTQYF
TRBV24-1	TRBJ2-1	CATSDPRPGLGYNEQFF
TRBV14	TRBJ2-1	CASSQAGRLSYNEQFF
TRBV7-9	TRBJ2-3	CASSLAAEDTQYF
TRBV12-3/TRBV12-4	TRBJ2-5	CASSLVREETQYF
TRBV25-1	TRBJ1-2	CASVSGARGYTF
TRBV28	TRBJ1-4	CASSPSGEVGEKLFF
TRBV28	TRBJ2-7	CASSFSGEGQYF
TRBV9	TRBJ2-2	CASSVPREMGNTGELFF
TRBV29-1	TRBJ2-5	CSGRGGWVETQYF
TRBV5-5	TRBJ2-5	CASSSGTGYMETQYF
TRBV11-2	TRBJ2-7	CTSSLGQAGYEQYF